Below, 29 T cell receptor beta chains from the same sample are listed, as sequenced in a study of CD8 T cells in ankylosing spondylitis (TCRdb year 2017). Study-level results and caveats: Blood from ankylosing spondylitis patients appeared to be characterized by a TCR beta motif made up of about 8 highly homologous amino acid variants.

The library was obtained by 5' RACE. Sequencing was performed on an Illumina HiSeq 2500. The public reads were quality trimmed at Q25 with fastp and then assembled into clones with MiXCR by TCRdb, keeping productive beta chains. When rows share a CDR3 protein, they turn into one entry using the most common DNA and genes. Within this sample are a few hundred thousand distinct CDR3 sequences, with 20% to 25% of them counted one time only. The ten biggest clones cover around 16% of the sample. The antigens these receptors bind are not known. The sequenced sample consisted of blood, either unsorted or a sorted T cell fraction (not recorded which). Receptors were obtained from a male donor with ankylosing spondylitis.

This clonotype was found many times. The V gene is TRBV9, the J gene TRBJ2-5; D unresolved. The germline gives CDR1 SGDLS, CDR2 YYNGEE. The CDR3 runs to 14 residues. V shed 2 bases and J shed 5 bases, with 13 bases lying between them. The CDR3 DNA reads TGTGCCAGCAGCGTTTTACCCCTCCGGGAGACCCAGTACTTC. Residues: CASSVLPLRETQYF.

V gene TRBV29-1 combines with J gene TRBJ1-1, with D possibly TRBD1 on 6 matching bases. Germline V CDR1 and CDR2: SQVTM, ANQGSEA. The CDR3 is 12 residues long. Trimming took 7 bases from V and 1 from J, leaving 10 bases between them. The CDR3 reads CSASDRNTEAFF. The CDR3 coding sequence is TGCAGCGCCTCGGACAGGAACACTGAAGCTTTCTTT.

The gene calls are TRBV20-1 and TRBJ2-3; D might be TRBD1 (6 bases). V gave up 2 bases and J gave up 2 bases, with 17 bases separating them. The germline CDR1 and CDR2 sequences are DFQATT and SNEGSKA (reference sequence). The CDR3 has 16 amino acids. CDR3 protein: CSARFAGARITDTQYF. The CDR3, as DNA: TGCAGTGCTAGATTTGCAGGGGCAAGAATCACAGATACGCAGTATTTT.

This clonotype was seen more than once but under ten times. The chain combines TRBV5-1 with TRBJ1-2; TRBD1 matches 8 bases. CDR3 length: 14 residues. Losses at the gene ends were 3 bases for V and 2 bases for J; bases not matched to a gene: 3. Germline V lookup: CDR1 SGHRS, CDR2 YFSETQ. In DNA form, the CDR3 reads TGCGCCAGCAGCTCGACAGGGGCCAACTATGGCTACACCTTC. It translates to CASSSTGANYGYTF.

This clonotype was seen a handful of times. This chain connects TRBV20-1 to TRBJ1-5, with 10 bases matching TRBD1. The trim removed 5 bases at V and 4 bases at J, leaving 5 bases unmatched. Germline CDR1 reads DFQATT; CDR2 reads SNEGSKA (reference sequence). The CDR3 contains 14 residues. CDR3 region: CSAPGQGLNQPQHF. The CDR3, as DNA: TGCAGTGCTCCGGGACAGGGGTTGAATCAGCCCCAGCATTTT.

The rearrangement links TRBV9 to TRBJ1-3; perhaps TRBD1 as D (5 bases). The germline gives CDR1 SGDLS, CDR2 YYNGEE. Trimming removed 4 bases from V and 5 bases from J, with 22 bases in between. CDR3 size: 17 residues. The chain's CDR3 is CASSRTPREGPRNTIYF. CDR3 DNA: TGTGCCAGCAGCCGGACTCCCAGGGAAGGGCCCCGAAACACCATATATTTT.

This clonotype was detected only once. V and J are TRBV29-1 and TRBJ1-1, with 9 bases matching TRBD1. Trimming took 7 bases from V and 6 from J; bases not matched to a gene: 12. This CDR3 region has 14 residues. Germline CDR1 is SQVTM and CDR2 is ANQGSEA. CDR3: CSGRGDRATAEAFF. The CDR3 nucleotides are TGCAGCGGCCGGGGGGACAGGGCCACGGCTGAAGCTTTCTTT.

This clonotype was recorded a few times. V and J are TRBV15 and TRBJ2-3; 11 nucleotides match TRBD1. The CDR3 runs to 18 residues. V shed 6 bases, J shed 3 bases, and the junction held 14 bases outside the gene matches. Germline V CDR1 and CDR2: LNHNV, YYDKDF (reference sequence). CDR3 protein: CATSSGQGAILPTDTQYF. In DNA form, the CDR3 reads TGTGCCACCAGTTCAGGACAGGGGGCTATCCTACCTACAGATACGCAGTATTTT.

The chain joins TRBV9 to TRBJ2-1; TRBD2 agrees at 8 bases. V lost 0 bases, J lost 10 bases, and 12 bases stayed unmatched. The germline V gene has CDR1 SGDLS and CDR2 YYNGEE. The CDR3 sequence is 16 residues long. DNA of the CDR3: TGTGCCAGCAGCGTAGCGAGAGGGACTAGAGGGCAGGAGCAGTTCTTC. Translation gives CASSVARGTRGQEQFF.

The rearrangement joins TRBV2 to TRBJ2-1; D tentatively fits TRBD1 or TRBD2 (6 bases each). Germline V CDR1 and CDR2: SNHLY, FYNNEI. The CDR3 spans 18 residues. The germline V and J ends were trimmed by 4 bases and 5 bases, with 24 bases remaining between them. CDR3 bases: TGTGCCAGCAGTGTGGGCAGGGGAGGAAGGGTCACGGACAATGAGCAGTTCTTC. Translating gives CASSVGRGGRVTDNEQFF.

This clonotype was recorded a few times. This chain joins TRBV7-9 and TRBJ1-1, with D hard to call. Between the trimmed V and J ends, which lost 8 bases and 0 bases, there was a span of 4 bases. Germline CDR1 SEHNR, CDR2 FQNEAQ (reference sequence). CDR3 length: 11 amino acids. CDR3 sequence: CASVLNTEAFF. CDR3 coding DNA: TGTGCCAGCGTTCTGAACACTGAAGCTTTCTTT.

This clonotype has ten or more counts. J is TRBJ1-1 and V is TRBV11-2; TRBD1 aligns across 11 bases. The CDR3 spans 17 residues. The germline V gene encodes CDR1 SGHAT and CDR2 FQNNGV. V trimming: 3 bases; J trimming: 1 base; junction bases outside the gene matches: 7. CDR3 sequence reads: CASSFGGQGVANTEAFF. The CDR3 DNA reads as TGTGCCAGCAGCTTTGGGGGACAGGGGGTGGCGAACACTGAAGCTTTCTTT.

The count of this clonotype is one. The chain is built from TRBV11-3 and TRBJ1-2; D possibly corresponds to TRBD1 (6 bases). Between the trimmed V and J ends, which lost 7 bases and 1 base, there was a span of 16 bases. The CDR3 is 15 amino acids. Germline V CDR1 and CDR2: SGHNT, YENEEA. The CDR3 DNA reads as TGTGCCAGCAACCCCACAAGGGGGAATAACTATGGCTACACCTTC. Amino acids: CASNPTRGNNYGYTF. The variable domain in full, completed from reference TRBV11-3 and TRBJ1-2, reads EAGVVQSPRYKIIEKKQPVAFWCNPISGHNTLYWYLQNLGQGPELLIRYENEEAVDDSQLPKDRFSAERLKGVDSTLKIQPAELGDSAVYLCASNPTRGNNYGYTFGSGTRLTVV.

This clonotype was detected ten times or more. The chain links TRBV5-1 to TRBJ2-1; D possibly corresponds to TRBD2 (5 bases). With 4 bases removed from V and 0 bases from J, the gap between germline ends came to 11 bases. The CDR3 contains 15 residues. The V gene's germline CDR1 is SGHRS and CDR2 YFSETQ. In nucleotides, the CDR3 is TGCGCCAGCAGCCCACGAACTAGCTCCTACAATGAGCAGTTCTTC. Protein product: CASSPRTSSYNEQFF.

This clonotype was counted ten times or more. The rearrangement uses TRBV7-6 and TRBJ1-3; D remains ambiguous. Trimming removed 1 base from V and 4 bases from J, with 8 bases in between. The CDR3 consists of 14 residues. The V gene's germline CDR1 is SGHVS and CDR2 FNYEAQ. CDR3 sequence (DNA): TGTGCCAGCAGCTTAGTAGCGACGGGAAACACCATATATTTT. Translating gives CASSLVATGNTIYF. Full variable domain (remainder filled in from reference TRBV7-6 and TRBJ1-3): GAGVSQSPRYKVTKRGQDVALRCDPISGHVSLYWYRQALGQGPEFLTYFNYEAQQDKSGLPNDRFSAERPEGSISTLTIQRTEQRDSAMYRCASSLVATGNTIYFGEGSWLTVV.

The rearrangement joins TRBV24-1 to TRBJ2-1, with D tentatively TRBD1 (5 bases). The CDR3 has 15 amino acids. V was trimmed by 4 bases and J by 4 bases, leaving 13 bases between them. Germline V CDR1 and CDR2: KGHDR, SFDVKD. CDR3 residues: CATSEAGQGYNEQFF. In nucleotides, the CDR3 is TGTGCCACCAGTGAGGCAGGACAAGGATACAATGAGCAGTTCTTC.

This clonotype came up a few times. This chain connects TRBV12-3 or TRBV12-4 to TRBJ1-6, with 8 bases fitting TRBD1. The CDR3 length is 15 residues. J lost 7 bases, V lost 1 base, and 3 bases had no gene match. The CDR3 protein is CASSLVDRGNSPLHF. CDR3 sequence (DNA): TGTGCCAGCAGTTTAGTCGACAGGGGAAATTCACCCCTCCACTTT.

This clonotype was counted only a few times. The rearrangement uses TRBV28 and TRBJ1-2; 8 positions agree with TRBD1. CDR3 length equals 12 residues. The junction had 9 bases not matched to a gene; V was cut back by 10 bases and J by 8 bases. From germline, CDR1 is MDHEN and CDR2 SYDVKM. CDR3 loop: CATQDRVRGYTF. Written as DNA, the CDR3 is TGTGCCACGCAGGACAGGGTGAGAGGCTACACCTTC.

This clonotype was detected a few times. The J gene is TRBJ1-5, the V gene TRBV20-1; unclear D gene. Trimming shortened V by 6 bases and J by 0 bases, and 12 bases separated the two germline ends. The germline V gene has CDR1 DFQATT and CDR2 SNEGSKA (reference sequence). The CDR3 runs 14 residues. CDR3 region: CSAADLNSNQPQHF. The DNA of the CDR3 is TGCAGTGCCGCGGATCTGAATAGCAATCAGCCCCAGCATTTT.

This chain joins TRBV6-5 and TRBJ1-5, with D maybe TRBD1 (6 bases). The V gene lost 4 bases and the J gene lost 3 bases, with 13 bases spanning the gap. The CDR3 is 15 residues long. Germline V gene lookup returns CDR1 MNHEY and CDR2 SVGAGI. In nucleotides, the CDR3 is TGTGCCAGCAGTTGGGAGGGACAAATCAATCAGCCCCAGCATTTT. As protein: CASSWEGQINQPQHF.

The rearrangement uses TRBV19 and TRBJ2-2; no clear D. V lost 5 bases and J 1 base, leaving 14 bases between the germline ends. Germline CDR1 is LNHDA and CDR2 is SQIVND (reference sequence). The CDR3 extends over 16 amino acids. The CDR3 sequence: CASSLRVQVNTGELFF. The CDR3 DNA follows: TGTGCCAGTAGTCTCCGAGTGCAGGTGAACACCGGGGAGCTGTTTTTT.

In DNA, the CDR3 is TGTGCCAGCAGCTCCCGGGACAGGGAAAATCAGCCCCAGCATTTT. Its protein product is CASSSRDRENQPQHF. The V call is TRBV7-9, the J call TRBJ1-5; TRBD1 matches 9 bases. After removal of 4 bases from V and 4 bases from J, the junction contained 5 bases not matched to a gene. CDR1 is SEHNR, CDR2 FQNEAQ, per germline (reference sequence). The CDR3 loop spans 15 amino acids.

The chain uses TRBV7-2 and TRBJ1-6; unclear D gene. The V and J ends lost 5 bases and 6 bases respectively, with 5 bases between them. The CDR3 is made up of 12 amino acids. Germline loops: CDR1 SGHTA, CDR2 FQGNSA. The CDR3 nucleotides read TGTGCCAGCAGCCATTCTAATTCACCCCTCCACTTT. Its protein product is CASSHSNSPLHF.

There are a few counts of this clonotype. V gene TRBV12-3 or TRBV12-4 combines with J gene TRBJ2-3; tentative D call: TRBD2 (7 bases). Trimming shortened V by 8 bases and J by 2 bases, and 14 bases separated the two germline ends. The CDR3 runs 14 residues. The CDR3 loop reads CASSEAGHTDTQYF. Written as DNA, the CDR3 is TGTGCCAGCTCGGAAGCGGGACACACAGATACGCAGTATTTT.

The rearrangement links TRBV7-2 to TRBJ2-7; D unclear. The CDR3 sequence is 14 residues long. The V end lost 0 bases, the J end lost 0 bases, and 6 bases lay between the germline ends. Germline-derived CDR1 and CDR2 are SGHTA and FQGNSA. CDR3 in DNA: TGTGCCAGCAGCTTAGCCGTAATCTCCTACGAGCAGTACTTC. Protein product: CASSLAVISYEQYF.

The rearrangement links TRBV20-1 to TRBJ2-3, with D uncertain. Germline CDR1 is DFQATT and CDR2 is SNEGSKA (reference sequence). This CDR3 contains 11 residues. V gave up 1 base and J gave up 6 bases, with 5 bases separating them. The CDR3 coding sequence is TGCAGTGCTAGAGTCTTCGATACGCAGTATTTT. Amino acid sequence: CSARVFDTQYF.

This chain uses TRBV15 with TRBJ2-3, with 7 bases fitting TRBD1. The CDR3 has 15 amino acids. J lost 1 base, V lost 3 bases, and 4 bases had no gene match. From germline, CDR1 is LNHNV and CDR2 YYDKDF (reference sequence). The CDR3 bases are TGTGCCACCAGCAGGAGAACAGGGGGCACAGATACGCAGTATTTT. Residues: CATSRRTGGTDTQYF.

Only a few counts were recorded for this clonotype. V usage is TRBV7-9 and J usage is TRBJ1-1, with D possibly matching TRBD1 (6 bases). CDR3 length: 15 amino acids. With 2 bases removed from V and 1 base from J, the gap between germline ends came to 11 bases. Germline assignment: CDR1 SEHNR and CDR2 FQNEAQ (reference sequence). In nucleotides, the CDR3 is TGTGCCAGCAGCTTACGCGGACAGTCGAACACTGAAGCTTTCTTT. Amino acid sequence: CASSLRGQSNTEAFF.

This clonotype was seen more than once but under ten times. The CDR3 is CATSRQGGTYNEQFF. CDR3 in DNA: TGTGCCACCAGCAGACAGGGAGGGACCTACAATGAGCAGTTCTTC. The chain combines TRBV15 with TRBJ2-1; 7 nucleotides match TRBD2. Germline CDR1 reads LNHNV; CDR2 reads YYDKDF (reference sequence). This CDR3 has 15 residues. The trim removed 2 bases at V and 2 bases at J, leaving 3 bases unmatched.